This TCR beta chain was retrieved from a study of control samples from healthy donors and cancer patients. Generated by immunoSEQ multiplex PCR, the TCRdb table keeps only in-frame clones and is missing some. The data hold about 160,000 clones, with approximately 94% observed a single time. The CDR3 spans 14 residues. The germline V gene encodes CDR1 MNHEY and CDR2 SVGAGI. The V end lost 5 bases, the J end lost 1 base, and 9 bases lay between the germline ends. The rearrangement joins TRBV6-5 to TRBJ1-3; perhaps TRBD1 as D (6 bases). The sample consisted of PBMCs. The receptor's source is a man aged 55 to 70 with colorectal cancer. Written as DNA, the CDR3 is TGTGCCAGCAGTACAAGGGGGTCTGGAAACACCATATATTTT. This sequence encodes CASSTRGSGNTIYF.